This entry lists 17 T cell receptor beta chains sequenced from one sample in a study of regulatory T cells in long-lasting Graves disease. As to time point: newly diagnosed GD, antithyroid drugs for less than 3 months. From PBMCs, RNA was extracted and then used to make the TCR library. HTBI primers from iRepertoire and Arm-PCR of CDR3 regions yielded the TCR beta libraries. TCRdb used MiXCR to reprocess the multiplex PCR reads, holding one entry per CDR3 protein. The sample comprises about 240,000 distinct CDR3 sequences, around 20% of which are singletons, and approximately 14% rests with the top ten. The sample in question was peripheral blood mononuclear cells (PBMCs), obtained at new diagnosis, from a patient treated with antithyroid drugs. These TCRs come from a female donor with Graves disease.

This chain joins TRBV4-1 and TRBJ2-3; 12 bases fit TRBD2. The CDR3 extends over 17 amino acids. Trimming cost V 2 bases and J 2 bases; bases outside gene matches: 5. Looked up from germline, CDR1 is MGHRA and CDR2 is YSYEKL. The DNA for the CDR3 is TGCGCCAGCAGCCAAATGCTAGCGGGAGGGAACACAGATACGCAGTATTTT. Encoded protein: CASSQMLAGGNTDTQYF.

This clonotype came up many times. This chain joins TRBV10-3 and TRBJ1-4, with 9 bases fitting TRBD1. This CDR3 is built from 14 residues. V was pared by 6 bases and J by 5 bases, with 4 bases of the junction left unmatched. The germline gives CDR1 ENHRY, CDR2 SYGVKD. The CDR3 loop reads CAIREGQGNEKLFF. The CDR3 DNA reads TGTGCCATCAGAGAAGGACAGGGGAATGAAAAACTGTTTTTT.

The V gene is TRBV2, the J gene TRBJ1-2; no definite D call. CDR1 is SNHLY, CDR2 FYNNEI, per germline. With 2 bases removed from V and 3 bases from J, the gap between germline ends came to 7 bases. The CDR3 extends over 13 amino acids. The CDR3 sequence is CASSESPDYGYTF. The CDR3 DNA follows: TGTGCCAGCAGTGAATCCCCTGACTATGGCTACACCTTC.

In this sample, this clonotype turned up many times. V gene TRBV28 combines with J gene TRBJ2-3, with 7 bases aligning to TRBD1. The CDR3 loop spans 17 amino acids. Germline values: CDR1 MDHEN, CDR2 SYDVKM. The V and J ends lost 5 bases and 0 bases, in that order; junction bases with no gene match: 11. For the CDR3, the DNA is TGTGCCAGCAGTGACAACAGGGGATTGGCTAGCACAGATACGCAGTATTTT. It yields the protein CASSDNRGLASTDTQYF.

In its sample, this clonotype was seen many times. This rearrangement joins TRBV7-2 to TRBJ1-1; TRBD1 might be the D (5 bases). The germline V gene encodes CDR1 SGHTA and CDR2 FQGNSA. With 5 bases removed from V and 4 bases from J, the gap between germline ends came to 17 bases. The CDR3 is 15 amino acids. CDR3 sequence reads: CASSQSQWGGTEAFF. As DNA, the CDR3 is TGTGCCAGCAGCCAAAGTCAGTGGGGGGGCACTGAAGCTTTCTTT.

This CDR3 is CSVEGTPYGYTF. The CDR3 region has the DNA TGCAGCGTTGAAGGGACCCCCTATGGCTACACCTTC. The V gene is TRBV29-1, the J gene TRBJ1-2; D is undetermined. In germline, CDR1 is SQVTM, CDR2 ANQGSEA. Deletions cut 1 base from V and 4 bases from J, with 7 bases between. This CDR3 is 12 amino acids long.

CDR3 amino acids: CASSLGGGGCNEQFF. CDR3 bases: TGCGCCAGCAGCTTGGGGGGCGGGGGGTGCAATGAGCAGTTCTTC. The rearrangement joins TRBV5-1 to TRBJ2-3, with TRBD2 matching over 8 bases. The DNA end is a closer match to TRBJ2-1, so the J assignment may be wrong. The CDR3 length is 15 residues. Germline loops: CDR1 SGHRS, CDR2 YFSETQ.

This clonotype has a count of ten or more. The V call is TRBV2, the J call TRBJ2-3, with TRBD1 identical over 8 bases. The length of the CDR3 is 13 residues. Germline CDR1 reads SNHLY; CDR2 reads FYNNEI. Trimming cost V 11 bases and J 7 bases; bases outside gene matches: 11. The CDR3 nucleotides are TGTGCCGGATCCGGGACAGGCGGCAATACGCAGTATTTT. Translating gives CAGSGTGGNTQYF.

This clonotype was counted many times. The chain links TRBV12-3 or TRBV12-4 to TRBJ2-3, with D possibly matching TRBD2 (5 bases). The V end lost 2 bases, the J end lost 6 bases, and 15 bases lay between the germline ends. This CDR3 region has 15 residues. The CDR3, as DNA: TGTGCCAGCAGTTTAAGTGGGGAGTCGGGCGATACGCAGTATTTT. This gives the protein CASSLSGESGDTQYF.

V is TRBV9 and J is TRBJ2-6, with 9 bases that match TRBD2. This CDR3 has 18 residues. The V segment lost 0 bases and the J segment 2 bases; nucleotides outside the gene matches: 6. From germline, CDR1 is SGDLS and CDR2 YYNGEE. Written as DNA, the CDR3 is TGTGCCAGCAGCGTAGACCCTAGCGGGAACGCTGGGGCCAACGTCCTGACTTTC. This gives the protein CASSVDPSGNAGANVLTF.

This clonotype came up many times. V usage is TRBV6-1 and J usage is TRBJ1-4; unclear D gene. Germline V gives CDR1 MNHNS, CDR2 SASEGT. This CDR3 region has 14 residues. V was cut by 5 bases and J by 2 bases, with 9 bases left in between. The CDR3 sequence is CASSPLPTNEKLFF. In DNA form, the CDR3 reads TGTGCCAGCAGTCCCCTGCCCACTAATGAAAAACTGTTTTTT.

This clonotype was seen repeatedly, ten times or more. The chain couples TRBV12-3 or TRBV12-4 to TRBJ1-6; D not certain. Between the trimmed V and J ends, which lost 4 bases and 11 bases, there was a span of 12 bases. There are 13 residues in the CDR3. CDR3 residues: CASSSAVTAPLHF. In DNA, the CDR3 is TGTGCCAGCAGTTCGGCGGTTACGGCACCCCTCCACTTT.

This clonotype has just a few counts. The V call is TRBV5-4, the J call TRBJ1-6; maybe TRBD1 (6 bases). This CDR3 region has 13 residues. Germline CDR1 is SGHNT and CDR2 is YYREEE (reference sequence). V dropped 0 bases and J dropped 10 bases, with 8 bases sitting between them. The CDR3 loop reads CASSLDRASPLHF. The CDR3 DNA reads as TGTGCCAGCAGCTTGGACAGGGCCTCACCCCTCCACTTT.

This clonotype was counted at least ten times. This chain links TRBV12-3 or TRBV12-4 with TRBJ2-7; D not resolved. The length of the CDR3 is 14 residues. The V end lost 2 bases, the J end lost 5 bases, and 13 bases lay between the germline ends. The CDR3 DNA reads TGTGCCAGCAGTTTAAATCAGGCTCCTGACGAGCAGTACTTC. Translating gives CASSLNQAPDEQYF.

This clonotype was counted at least ten times. V and J are TRBV6-1 and TRBJ2-5, with a tentative D call TRBD2 (6 bases). The CDR3 totals 14 residues. V was clipped by 6 bases and J by 3 bases, with 14 bases between them. Germline CDR1 MNHNS, CDR2 SASEGT. The DNA for the CDR3 is TGTGCCAGCAGAGATAGCGGACGAAAAGAGACCCAGTACTTC. This gives the protein CASRDSGRKETQYF.

This clonotype was seen at least ten times. This chain joins TRBV6-2 or TRBV6-3 and TRBJ2-3; tentatively, D is TRBD1 or TRBD2 (7 bases each). Germline values: CDR1 MNHEY, CDR2 SVGEGT. The ends were cut back, 2 bases at V and 5 bases at J, with 14 bases in the middle. The CDR3 totals 15 residues. The CDR3 DNA reads as TGTGCCAGCAGTTACACCCAGGGGGGGCTAGATACGCAGTATTTT. Translated: CASSYTQGGLDTQYF.

This clonotype was observed many times. The chain uses TRBV5-1 and TRBJ1-2; 8 nucleotides align to TRBD1. Germline V CDR1 and CDR2: SGHRS, YFSETQ. The CDR3 has 14 residues. J was trimmed by 3 bases and V by 5 bases; bases with no gene match: 6. The CDR3, as DNA: TGCGCCAGCAGTCGTGGGACAGGCGACTATGGCTACACCTTC. Translation: CASSRGTGDYGYTF. Full variable domain (outside the CDR3, taken from reference TRBV5-1 and TRBJ1-2): KAGVTQTPRYLIKTRGQQVTLSCSPISGHRSVSWYQQTPGQGLQFLFEYFSETQRNKGNFPGRFSGRQFSNSRSEMNVSTLELGDSALYLCASSRGTGDYGYTFGSGTRLTVV.